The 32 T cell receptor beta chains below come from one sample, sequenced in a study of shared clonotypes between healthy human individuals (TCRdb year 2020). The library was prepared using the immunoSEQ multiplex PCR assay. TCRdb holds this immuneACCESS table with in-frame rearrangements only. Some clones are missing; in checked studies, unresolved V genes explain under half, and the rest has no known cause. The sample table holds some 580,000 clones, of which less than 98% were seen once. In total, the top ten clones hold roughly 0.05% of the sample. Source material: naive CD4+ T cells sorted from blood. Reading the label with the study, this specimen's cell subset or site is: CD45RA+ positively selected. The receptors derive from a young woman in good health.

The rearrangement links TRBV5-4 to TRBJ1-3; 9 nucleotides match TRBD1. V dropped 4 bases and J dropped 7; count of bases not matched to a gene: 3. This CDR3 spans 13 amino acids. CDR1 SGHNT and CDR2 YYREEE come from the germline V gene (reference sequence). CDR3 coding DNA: TGTGCCAGCAGCCTTACAGGGGGCAACACCATATATTTT. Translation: CASSLTGGNTIYF.

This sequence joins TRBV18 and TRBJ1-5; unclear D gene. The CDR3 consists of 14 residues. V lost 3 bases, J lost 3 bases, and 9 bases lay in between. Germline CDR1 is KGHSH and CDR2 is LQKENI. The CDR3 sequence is CASSPSSDNQPQHF. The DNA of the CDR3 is TGTGCCAGCTCACCTTCGTCAGACAATCAGCCCCAGCATTTT.

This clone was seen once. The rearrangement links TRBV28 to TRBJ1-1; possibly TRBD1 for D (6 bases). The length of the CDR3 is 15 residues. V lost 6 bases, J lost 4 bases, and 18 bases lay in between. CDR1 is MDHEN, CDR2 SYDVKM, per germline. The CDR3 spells CASRLGGRMVTEAFF. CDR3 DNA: TGTGCCAGCAGGTTAGGGGGGCGTATGGTCACTGAAGCTTTCTTT.

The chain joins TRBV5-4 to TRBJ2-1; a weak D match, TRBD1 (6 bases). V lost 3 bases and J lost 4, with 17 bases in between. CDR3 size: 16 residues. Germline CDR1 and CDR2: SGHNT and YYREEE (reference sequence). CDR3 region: CASSSGWQGTYNEQFF. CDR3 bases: TGTGCCAGCAGCTCTGGGTGGCAGGGGACGTACAATGAGCAGTTCTTC.

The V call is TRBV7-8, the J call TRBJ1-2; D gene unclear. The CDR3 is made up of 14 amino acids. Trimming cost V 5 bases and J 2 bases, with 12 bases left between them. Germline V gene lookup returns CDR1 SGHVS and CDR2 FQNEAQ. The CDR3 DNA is TGTGCCAGCAGCCCGTTGAGTGGGAACTATGGCTACACCTTC. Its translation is CASSPLSGNYGYTF.

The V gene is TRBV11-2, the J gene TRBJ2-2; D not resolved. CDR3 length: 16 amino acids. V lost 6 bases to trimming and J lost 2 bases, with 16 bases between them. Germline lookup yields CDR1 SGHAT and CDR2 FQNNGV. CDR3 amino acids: CASRANRATNTGELFF. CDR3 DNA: TGTGCCAGCAGAGCCAACCGGGCAACTAACACCGGGGAGCTGTTTTTT.

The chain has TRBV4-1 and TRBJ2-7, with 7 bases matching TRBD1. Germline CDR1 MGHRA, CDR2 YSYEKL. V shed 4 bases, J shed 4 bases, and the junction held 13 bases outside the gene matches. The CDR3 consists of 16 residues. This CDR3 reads CASSPGRRDRIYEQYF. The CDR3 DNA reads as TGCGCCAGCAGCCCTGGACGCCGGGACAGAATATACGAGCAGTACTTC.

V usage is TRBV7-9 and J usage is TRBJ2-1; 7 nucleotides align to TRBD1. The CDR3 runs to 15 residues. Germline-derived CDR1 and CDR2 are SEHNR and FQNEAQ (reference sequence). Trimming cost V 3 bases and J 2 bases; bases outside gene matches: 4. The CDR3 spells CASSLTGSAYNEQFF. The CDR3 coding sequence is TGTGCCAGCAGCTTGACAGGGTCCGCCTACAATGAGCAGTTCTTC.

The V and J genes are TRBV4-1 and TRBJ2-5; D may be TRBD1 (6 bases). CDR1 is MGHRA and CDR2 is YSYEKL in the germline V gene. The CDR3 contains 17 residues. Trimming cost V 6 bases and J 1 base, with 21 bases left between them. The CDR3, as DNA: TGCGCCAGCAGAGGACAGATGAGGGGGATTAGCCAAGAGACCCAGTACTTC. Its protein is CASRGQMRGISQETQYF.

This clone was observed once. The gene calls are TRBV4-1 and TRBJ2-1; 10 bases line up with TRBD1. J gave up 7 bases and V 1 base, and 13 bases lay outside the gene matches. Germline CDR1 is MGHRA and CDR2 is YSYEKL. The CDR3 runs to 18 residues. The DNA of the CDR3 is TGCGCCAGCAGCCAAGTAATCCATCAGACAGGGGGCCCAAATGAGCAGTTCTTC. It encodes CASSQVIHQTGGPNEQFF.

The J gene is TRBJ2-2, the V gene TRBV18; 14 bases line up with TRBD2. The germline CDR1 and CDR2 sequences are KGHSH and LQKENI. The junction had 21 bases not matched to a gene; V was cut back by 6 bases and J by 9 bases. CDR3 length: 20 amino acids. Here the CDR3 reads CASSVDRERTSGRLHRELFF. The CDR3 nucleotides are TGTGCCAGCTCGGTCGACAGGGAGCGGACTAGCGGGAGGCTGCACCGGGAGCTGTTTTTT.

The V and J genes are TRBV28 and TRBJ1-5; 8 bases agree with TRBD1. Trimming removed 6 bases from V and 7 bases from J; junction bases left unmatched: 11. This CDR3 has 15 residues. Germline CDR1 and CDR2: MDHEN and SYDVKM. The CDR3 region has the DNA TGTGCCAGCAGAGCCGGACAGGGAAGAAGACAGCCCCAGCATTTT. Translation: CASRAGQGRRQPQHF.

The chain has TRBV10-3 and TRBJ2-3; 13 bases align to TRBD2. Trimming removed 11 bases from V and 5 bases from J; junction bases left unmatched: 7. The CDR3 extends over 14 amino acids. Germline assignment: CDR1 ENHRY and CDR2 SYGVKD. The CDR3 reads CASRTSGSRDTQYF. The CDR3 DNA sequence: TGTGCCTCGAGGACTAGCGGGAGTAGAGATACGCAGTATTTT.

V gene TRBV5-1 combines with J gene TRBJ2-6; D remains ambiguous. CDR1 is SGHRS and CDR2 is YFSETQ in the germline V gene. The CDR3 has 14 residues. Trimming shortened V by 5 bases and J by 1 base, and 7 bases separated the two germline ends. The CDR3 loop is CASRLTSGANVLTF. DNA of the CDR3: TGCGCCAGCAGATTGACTTCTGGGGCCAACGTCCTGACTTTC. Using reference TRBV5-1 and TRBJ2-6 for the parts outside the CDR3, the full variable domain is KAGVTQTPRYLIKTRGQQVTLSCSPISGHRSVSWYQQTPGQGLQFLFEYFSETQRNKGNFPGRFSGRQFSNSRSEMNVSTLELGDSALYLCASRLTSGANVLTFGAGSRLTVL.

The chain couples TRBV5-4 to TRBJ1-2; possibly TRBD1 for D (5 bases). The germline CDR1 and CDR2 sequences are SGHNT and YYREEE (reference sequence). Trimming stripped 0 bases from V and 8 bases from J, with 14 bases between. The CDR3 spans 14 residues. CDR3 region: CASSLAGGLIGYTF. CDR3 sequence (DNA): TGTGCCAGCAGCTTGGCCGGGGGATTGATCGGCTACACCTTC.

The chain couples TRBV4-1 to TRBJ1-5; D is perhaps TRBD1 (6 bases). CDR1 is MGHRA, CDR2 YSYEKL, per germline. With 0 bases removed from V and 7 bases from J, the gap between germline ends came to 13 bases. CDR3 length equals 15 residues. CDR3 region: CASSQDFVGGQPQHF. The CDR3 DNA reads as TGCGCCAGCAGCCAAGATTTTGTAGGGGGACAGCCCCAGCATTTT.

CDR3 amino acids: CASSVDSNTEAFF. The CDR3 DNA reads as TGTGCCAGCAGCGTCGACAGTAACACTGAAGCTTTCTTT. The gene calls are TRBV7-9 and TRBJ1-1; a possible D gene is TRBD1 (5 bases). The V and J ends lost 5 bases and 2 bases respectively, with 9 bases between them. The CDR3 consists of 13 residues. Looked up from germline, CDR1 is SEHNR and CDR2 is FQNEAQ (reference sequence).

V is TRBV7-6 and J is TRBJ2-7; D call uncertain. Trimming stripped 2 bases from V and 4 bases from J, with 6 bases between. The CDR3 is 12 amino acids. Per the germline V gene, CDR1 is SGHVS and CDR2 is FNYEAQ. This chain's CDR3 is CASSLIEYEQYF. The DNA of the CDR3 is TGTGCCAGCAGCTTAATCGAGTACGAGCAGTACTTC.

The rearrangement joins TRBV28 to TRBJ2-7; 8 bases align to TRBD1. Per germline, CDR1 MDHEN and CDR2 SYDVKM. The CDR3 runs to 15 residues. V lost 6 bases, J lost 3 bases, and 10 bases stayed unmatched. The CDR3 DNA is TGTGCCAGCAGCCCGACCGGACAGGGACGCTACGAGCAGTACTTC. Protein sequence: CASSPTGQGRYEQYF.

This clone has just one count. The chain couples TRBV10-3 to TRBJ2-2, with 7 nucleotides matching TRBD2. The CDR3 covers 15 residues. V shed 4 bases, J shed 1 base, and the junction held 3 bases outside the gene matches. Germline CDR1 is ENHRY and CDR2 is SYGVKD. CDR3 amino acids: CAISGQRENTGELFF. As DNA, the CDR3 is TGTGCCATCAGTGGTCAGCGGGAGAACACCGGGGAGCTGTTTTTT.

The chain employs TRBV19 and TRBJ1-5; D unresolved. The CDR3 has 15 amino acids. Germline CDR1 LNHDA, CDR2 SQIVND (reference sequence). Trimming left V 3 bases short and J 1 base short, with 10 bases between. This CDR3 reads CASSIGVGSNQPQHF. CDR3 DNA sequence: TGTGCCAGTAGTATTGGGGTGGGGAGCAATCAGCCCCAGCATTTT. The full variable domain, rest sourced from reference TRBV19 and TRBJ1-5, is DGGITQSPKYLFRKEGQNVTLSCEQNLNHDAMYWYRQDPGQGLRLIYYSQIVNDFQKGDIAEGYSVSREKKESFPLTVTSAQKNPTAFYLCASSIGVGSNQPQHFGDGTRLSIL.

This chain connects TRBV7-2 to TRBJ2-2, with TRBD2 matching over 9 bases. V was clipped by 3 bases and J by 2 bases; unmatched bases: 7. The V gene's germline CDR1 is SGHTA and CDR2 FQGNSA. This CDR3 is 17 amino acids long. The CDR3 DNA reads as TGTGCCAGCAGCTTTTCTAGCGGGATTTCAAACACCGGGGAGCTGTTTTTT. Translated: CASSFSSGISNTGELFF.

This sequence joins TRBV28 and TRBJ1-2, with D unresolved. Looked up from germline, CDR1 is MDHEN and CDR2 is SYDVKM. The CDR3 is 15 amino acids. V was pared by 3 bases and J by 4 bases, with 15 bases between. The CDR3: CASSLPSGRGYGYTF. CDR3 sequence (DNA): TGTGCCAGCAGTTTGCCTTCAGGACGGGGCTATGGCTACACCTTC.

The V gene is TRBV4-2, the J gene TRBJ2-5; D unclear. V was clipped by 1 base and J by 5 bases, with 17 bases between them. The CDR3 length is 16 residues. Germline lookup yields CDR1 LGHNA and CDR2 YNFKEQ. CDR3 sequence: CASSQAGAVPMETQYF. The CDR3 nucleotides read TGTGCCAGCAGCCAAGCCGGCGCGGTACCTATGGAGACCCAGTACTTC.

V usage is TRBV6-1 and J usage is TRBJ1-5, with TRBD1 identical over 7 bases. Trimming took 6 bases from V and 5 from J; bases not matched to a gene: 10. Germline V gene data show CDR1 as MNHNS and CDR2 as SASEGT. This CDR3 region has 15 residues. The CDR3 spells CASRRPGQKDQPQHF. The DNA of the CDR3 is TGTGCCAGCAGACGCCCGGGACAGAAGGATCAGCCCCAGCATTTT.

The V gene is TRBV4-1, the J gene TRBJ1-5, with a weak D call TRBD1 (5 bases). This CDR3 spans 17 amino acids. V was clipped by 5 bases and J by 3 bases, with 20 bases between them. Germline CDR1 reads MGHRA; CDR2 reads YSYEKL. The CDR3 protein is CASSSLGPFTLNQPQHF. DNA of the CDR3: TGCGCCAGCAGCTCTTTGGGGCCCTTTACTCTCAATCAGCCCCAGCATTTT.

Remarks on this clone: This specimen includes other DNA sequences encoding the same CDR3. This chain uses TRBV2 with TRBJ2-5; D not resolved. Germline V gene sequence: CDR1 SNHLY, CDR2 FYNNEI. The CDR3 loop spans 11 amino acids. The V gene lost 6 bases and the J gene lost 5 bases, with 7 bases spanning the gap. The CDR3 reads CASSYQETQYF. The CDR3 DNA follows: TGTGCCAGCAGCTATCAGGAGACCCAGTACTTC.

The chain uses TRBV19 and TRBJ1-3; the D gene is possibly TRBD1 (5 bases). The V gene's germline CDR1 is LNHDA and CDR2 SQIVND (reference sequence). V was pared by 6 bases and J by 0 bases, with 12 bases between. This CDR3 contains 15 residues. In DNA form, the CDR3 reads TGTGCCAGTAGACTTGACGGGGGCTCTGGAAACACCATATATTTT. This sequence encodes CASRLDGGSGNTIYF.

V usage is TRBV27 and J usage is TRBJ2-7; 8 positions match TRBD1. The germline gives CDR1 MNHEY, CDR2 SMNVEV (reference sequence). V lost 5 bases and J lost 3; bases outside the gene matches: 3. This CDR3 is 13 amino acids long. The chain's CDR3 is CASSRTGNYEQYF. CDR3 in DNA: TGTGCCAGCAGTCGGACAGGGAACTACGAGCAGTACTTC.

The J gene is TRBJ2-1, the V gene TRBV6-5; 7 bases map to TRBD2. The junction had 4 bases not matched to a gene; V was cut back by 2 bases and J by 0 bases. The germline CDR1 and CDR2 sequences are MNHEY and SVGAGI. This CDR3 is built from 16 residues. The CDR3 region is CASSYNGGTSYNEQFF. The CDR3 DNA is TGTGCCAGCAGTTACAACGGGGGGACCTCCTACAATGAGCAGTTCTTC.

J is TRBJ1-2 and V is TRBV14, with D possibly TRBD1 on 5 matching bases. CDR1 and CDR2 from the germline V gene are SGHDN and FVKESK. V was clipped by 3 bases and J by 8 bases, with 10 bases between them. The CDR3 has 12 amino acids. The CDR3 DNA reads TGTGCCAGCAGCCAGGGTGGGGACGGCTACACCTTC. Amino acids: CASSQGGDGYTF.

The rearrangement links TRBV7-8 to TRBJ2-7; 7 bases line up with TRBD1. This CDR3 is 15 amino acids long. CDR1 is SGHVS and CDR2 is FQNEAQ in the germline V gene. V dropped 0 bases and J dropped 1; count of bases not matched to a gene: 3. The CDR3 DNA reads TGTGCCAGCAGCTTAGCCCCGGGACAGTCCTACGAGCAGTACTTC. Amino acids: CASSLAPGQSYEQYF.